This entry is about one T cell receptor beta chain. This clone was seen only once. Its target antigen remains unknown. No base-level quality is on record; no much larger clone is a single base apart. These data are taken from a study of graft-versus-host responses after intestinal transplantation (dated by TCRdb to about 2021). Describing the broader study: Multivisceral, liver-intestinal, or isolated intestinal transplants were received by the recipients. Bulk TCR-beta CDR3 sequencing was used to track graft-versus-host and host-versus-graft alloreactive T cell clones in the graft, circulation and bone marrow after intestinal transplantation. To identify alloreactive clones, pre-transplant mixed lymphocyte reaction products were sequenced and compared with unstimulated pre-transplant donor and recipient T cells. The cohort enrolled 20 to 30 intestinal transplant recipients including one retransplant, and a few patients lacking pretransplant specimens were excluded. Instead of going to the commercial service, samples from a few later patients were sequenced in-house on an Illumina MiSeq and processed with MiXCR. All recipients received anti-thymocyte globulin induction followed by maintenance tacrolimus and steroids for approximately 3 years. A peak of at least 4% donor T cells among recipient peripheral blood mononuclear cells was the definition used for donor T cell macrochimerism. Summary of the overall study and its limitations: Conclusions were limited by the relatively low number and heterogeneity of intestinal transplant patients. High GvH to HvG T cell clonal ratios were observed in the allografts of patients with donor T cell macrochimerism. Early after transplant, peak levels of circulating GvH clones were associated with declines in HvG clones. GvH clones turned up in recipient bone marrow, with some appearing earlier in ileal mucosa or blood, a pattern consistent with an intestinal mucosal origin.

The time point label on this specimen signifies: cells obtained before transplantation from donor or recipient. CD3+CD4+ and CD3+CD8+ populations were FACS-sorted from unstimulated pre-transplant donor and recipient cells taken from spleen or lymph nodes. Library creation used the immunoSEQ multiplex PCR assay. For most patients, genomic DNA was isolated with the Qiagen DNeasy Blood and Tissue Kit and sent frozen to Adaptive Biotechnologies for TCR sequencing. For most patients, high-throughput TCR-beta CDR3 sequencing of genomic DNA was performed by Adaptive Biotechnologies. Concerning the study's data processing: TCR sequencing data for over 15 patients were retrieved from Adaptive's ImmunoSEQ software; a few other patients were processed with MiXCR and VDJtools. To correct CD4 versus CD8 sorting errors, sequences present in both subsets at a frequency ratio below 5:1 were removed. CDR3 nucleotide sequences shared by donor and recipient were removed because the origin of these sequences could not be assigned. Alloreactive clones required at least 2-fold expansion over unstimulated cells and minimum CFSE-low frequency of 0.002% (template counts) or 0.001% (read counts). Mappable clones were those detected in sequenced pre-transplant spleen, lymph node, or MLR CFSE-low populations of the donor or recipient. Cumulative frequency of alloreactive clones was calculated as a percentage of all sequences weighted by copy number. The clones in this table, taken by TCRdb from immuneACCESS, are in-frame only. Not every clone is retained; where verified, under half of the shortfall comes from an unresolved V gene, and the cause of the rest is unknown. V, J and clone size reflect that table, while D and trimming were determined from the DNA. This sample is represented by about 120,000 clones; roughly 96% of them were singletons. Roughly 3.5% of the sample rests with the top ten.

Including the terminal cysteine and phenylalanine, the CDR3 comprises 13 residues. Only CDR3 DNA remains: 39 bases, in frame from the first base. The V end loses 1 base and the J end loses 0 bases, and a stretch of 4 bases separates them. CDR1 and CDR2 are read off the germline V gene as SGHRS and YFSETQ. Sequenced here: unstimulated CD8+ T cells sorted from spleen or lymph node cells, sampled before intestinal transplant. This receptor was identified in a human donor who received an intestinal transplant. This chain is built from TRBV5-1 and TRBJ2-5; the D segment cannot be called with confidence. The DNA sequence follows: TGCGCCAGCAGCTTGTTATACCAAGAGACCCAGTACTTC. Protein translation: CASSLLYQETQYF.